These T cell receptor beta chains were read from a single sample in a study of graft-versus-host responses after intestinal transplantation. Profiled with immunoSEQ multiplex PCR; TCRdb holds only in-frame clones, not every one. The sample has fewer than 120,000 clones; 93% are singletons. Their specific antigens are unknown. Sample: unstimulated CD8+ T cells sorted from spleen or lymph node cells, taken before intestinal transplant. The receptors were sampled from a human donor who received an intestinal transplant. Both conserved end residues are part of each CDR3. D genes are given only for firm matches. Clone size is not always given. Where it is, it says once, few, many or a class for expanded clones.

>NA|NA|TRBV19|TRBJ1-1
CASSMGGATEAFF
TGTGCCAGTAGTATGGGGGGGGCCACTGAAGCTTTCTTT
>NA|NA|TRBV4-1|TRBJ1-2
CASSQGGGPLANYGYTF
TGCGCCAGCAGCCAAGGGGGGGGGCCTTTGGCTAACTATGGCTACACCTTC
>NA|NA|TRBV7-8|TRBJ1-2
CASSSEGSPNYGYTF
TGTGCCAGCAGCTCAGAGGGCAGTCCTAACTATGGCTACACCTTC
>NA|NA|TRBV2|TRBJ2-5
CASHGAEQETQYF
TGTGCCAGCCACGGGGCAGAGCAAGAGACCCAGTACTTC
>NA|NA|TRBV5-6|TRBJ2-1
CASSGMSSYNEQFF
TGTGCCAGCAGCGGGATGAGCTCCTACAATGAGCAGTTCTTC
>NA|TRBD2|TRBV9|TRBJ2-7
CASSVASGTSGSLGRLVYEQYF
TGTGCCAGCAGCGTAGCTTCCGGGACTAGCGGGAGTTTAGGTCGACTCGTCTACGAGCAGTACTTC
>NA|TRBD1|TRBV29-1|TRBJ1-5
CSVEMGTGEQPQHF
TGCAGCGTTGAAATGGGGACAGGGGAACAGCCCCAGCATTTT
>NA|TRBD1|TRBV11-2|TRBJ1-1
CASTGTGPEAFF
TGTGCCAGCACGGGGACAGGGCCCGAAGCTTTCTTT
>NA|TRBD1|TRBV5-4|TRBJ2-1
CASGDSEFNEQFF
TGTGCCAGCGGGGACAGTGAATTCAATGAGCAGTTCTTC
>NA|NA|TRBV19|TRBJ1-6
CASSPGSNSPLHF
TGTGCCAGTAGTCCAGGGAGTAATTCACCCCTCCACTTT
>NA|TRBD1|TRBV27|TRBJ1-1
CASSLARGTEAFF
TGTGCCAGCAGTTTGGCCAGGGGGACTGAAGCTTTCTTT
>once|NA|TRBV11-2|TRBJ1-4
CASSWRDEVLGKLFF
TGTGCCAGCAGCTGGAGGGATGAGGTTTTGGGAAAACTGTTTTTT
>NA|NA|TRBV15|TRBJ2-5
CATGGTLQETQYF
TGTGCCACCGGGGGGACCCTACAAGAGACCCAGTACTTC
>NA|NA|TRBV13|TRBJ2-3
CASSFATGSDTQYF
TGTGCCAGCAGCTTTGCGACAGGTTCAGATACGCAGTATTTT
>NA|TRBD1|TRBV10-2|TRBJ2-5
CASSITGTGVETQYF
TGCGCCAGCAGTATCACCGGGACAGGGGTAGAGACCCAGTACTTC
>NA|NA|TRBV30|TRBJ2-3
CAWSVGTSSTDTQYF
TGTGCCTGGAGTGTAGGGACCTCTAGCACAGATACGCAGTATTTT
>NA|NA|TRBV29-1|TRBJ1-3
CSGGTSGNTIYF
TGCAGCGGTGGGACCTCTGGAAACACCATATATTTT
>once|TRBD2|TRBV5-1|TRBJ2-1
CASNPGTSGGGSSYNEQFF
TGCGCCAGCAACCCCGGGACTAGCGGAGGAGGAAGCTCCTACAATGAGCAGTTCTTC
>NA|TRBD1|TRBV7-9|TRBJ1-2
CASSSQDREPGYTF
TGTGCCAGCAGCTCGCAGGACAGGGAGCCTGGCTACACCTTC
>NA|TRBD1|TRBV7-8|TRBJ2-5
CASSLDAQGAWETQYF
TGTGCCAGCAGCTTAGACGCCCAGGGGGCGTGGGAGACCCAGTACTTC
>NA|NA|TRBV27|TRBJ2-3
CASSLTSRLDTQYF
TGTGCCAGCAGTTTAACTAGCAGGTTAGATACGCAGTATTTT
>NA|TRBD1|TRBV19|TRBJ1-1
CASSILGTGLNTEAFF
TGTGCCAGTAGTATACTCGGGACAGGGTTGAATACTGAAGCTTTCTTT
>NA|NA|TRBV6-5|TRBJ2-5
CASTELGKETQYF
TGTGCCAGCACCGAACTAGGCAAGGAGACCCAGTACTTC
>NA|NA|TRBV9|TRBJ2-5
CASSVRALQGEETQYF
TGTGCCAGCAGCGTAAGGGCCTTACAGGGAGAAGAGACCCAGTACTTC
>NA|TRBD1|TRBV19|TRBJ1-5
CASSPTTGGAKPQHF
TGTGCCAGTAGTCCGACGACAGGGGGCGCGAAGCCCCAGCATTTT